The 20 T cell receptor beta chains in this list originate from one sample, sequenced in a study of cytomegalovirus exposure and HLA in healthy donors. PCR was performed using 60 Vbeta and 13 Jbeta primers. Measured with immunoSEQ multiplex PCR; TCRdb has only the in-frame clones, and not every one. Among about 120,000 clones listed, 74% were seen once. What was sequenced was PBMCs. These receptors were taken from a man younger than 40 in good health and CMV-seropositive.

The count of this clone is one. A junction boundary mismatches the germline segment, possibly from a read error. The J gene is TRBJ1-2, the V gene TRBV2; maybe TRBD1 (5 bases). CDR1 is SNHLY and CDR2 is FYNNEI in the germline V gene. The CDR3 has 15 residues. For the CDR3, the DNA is TGTGCCAGCAGTGACGTGGGGGGGGATAACTATGGCTACGCCTTC. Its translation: CASSDVGGDNYGYAF.

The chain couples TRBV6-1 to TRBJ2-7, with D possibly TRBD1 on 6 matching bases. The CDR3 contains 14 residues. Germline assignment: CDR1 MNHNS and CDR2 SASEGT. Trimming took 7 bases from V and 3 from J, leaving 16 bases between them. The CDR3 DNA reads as TGTGCCAGCAATACCGACCAGGGGAGCTACGAGCAGTACTTC. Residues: CASNTDQGSYEQYF.

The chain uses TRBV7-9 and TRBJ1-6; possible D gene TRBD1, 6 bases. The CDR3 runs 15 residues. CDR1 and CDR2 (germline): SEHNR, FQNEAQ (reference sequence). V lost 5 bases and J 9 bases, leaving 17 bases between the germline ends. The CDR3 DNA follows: TGTGCCAGCAGCCACGGGACACTGGAGCGTTCACCCCTCCACTTT. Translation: CASSHGTLERSPLHF.

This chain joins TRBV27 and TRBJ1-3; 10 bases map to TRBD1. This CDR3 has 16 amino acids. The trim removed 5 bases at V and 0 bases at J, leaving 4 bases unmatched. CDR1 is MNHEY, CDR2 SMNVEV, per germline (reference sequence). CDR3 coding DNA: TGTGCCAGCAGTCGGACAGGGGGTATCTCTGGAAACACCATATATTTT. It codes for CASSRTGGISGNTIYF.

CDR3 protein: CASSKDMRQPPMNTEAFF. CDR3 nucleotide sequence: TGTGCCAGCAGCAAAGATATGAGACAGCCTCCAATGAACACTGAAGCTTTCTTT. The chain combines TRBV21-1 with TRBJ1-1; the D call in the table, TRBD1, was not verified against the DNA. TRBV21-1 constitutes a pseudogene. The CDR3 contains 18 residues.

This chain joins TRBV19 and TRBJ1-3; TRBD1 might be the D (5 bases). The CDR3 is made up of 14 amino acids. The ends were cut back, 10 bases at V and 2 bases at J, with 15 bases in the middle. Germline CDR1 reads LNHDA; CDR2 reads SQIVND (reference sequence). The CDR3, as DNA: TGTGCCACCTCAACGGGGGGGGCTGGAAACACCATATATTTT. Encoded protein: CATSTGGAGNTIYF.

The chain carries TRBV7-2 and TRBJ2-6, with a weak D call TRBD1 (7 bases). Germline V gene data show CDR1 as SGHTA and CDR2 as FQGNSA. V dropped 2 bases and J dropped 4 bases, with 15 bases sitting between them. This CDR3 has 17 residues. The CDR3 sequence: CASSLQGGEAGANVLTF. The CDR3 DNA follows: TGTGCCAGCAGCTTACAGGGGGGCGAGGCCGGGGCCAACGTCCTGACTTTC.

CDR3 loop: CASSLVRDGTEAFF. CDR3 DNA sequence: TGTGCCAGCAGCTTAGTCAGGGATGGGACTGAAGCTTTCTTT. V gene TRBV7-8 combines with J gene TRBJ1-1; tentative D call: TRBD1 (5 bases). CDR3 length equals 14 residues. The germline CDR1 and CDR2 sequences are SGHVS and FQNEAQ. Trimming pared 1 base from V and 5 bases from J, leaving 11 bases between.

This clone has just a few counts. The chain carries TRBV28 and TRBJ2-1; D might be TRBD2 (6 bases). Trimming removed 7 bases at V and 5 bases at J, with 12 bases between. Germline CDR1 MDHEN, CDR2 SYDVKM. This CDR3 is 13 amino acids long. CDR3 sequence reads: CASKSWEDNEQFF. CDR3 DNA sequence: TGTGCCAGCAAGTCGTGGGAGGACAATGAGCAGTTCTTC.

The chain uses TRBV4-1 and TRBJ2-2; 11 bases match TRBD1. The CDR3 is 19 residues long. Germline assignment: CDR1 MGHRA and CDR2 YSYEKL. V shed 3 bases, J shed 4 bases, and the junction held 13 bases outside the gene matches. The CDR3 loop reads CASSQRTGGQARGTGELFF. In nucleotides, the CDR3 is TGCGCCAGCAGCCAGAGGACAGGGGGCCAGGCAAGGGGCACCGGGGAGCTGTTTTTT.

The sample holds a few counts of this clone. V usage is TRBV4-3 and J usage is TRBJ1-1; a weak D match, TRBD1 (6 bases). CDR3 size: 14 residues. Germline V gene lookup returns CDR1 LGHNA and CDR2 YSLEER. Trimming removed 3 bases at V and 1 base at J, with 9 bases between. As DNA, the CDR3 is TGCGCCAGCAGCCATTTGGACAGGAACACTGAAGCTTTCTTT. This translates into CASSHLDRNTEAFF.

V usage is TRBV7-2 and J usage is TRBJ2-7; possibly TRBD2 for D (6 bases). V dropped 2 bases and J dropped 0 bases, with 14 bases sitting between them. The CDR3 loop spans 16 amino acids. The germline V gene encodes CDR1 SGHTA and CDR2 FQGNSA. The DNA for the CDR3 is TGTGCCAGCAGCTTAACGAAGACGGGACTCTCCTACGAGCAGTACTTC. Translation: CASSLTKTGLSYEQYF.

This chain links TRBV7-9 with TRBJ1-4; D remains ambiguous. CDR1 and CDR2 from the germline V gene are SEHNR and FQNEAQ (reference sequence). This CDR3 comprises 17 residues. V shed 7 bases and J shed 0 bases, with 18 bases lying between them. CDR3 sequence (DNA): TGTGCCAGCACCCTTAGACGGGGAGTTGCAACTAATGAAAAACTGTTTTTT. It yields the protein CASTLRRGVATNEKLFF.

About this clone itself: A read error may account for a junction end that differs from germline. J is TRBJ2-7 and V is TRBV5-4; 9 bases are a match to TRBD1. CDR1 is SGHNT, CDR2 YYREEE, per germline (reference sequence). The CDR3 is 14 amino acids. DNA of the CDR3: TGTGCCAGCAGTCCTCCGGACAGGGGCAACGAGCAGTGCTTC. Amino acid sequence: CASSPPDRGNEQCF. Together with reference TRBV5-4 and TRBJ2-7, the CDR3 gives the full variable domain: ETGVTQSPTHLIKTRGQQVTLRCSSQSGHNTVSWYQQALGQGPQFIFQYYREEENGRGNFPPRFSGLQFPNYSSELNVNALELDDSALYLCASSPPDRGNEQCFGPGTRLTVT.

The DNA for the CDR3 is TGTGCCAGCACCCCGCCGGGGACAGCTAATTCACCCCTCCACTTT. This gives the protein CASTPPGTANSPLHF. The V call is TRBV7-2, the J call TRBJ1-6, with TRBD1 identical over 7 bases. CDR1 SGHTA and CDR2 FQGNSA come from the germline V gene. V lost 7 bases and J lost 6; bases outside the gene matches: 9. The CDR3 has 15 residues.

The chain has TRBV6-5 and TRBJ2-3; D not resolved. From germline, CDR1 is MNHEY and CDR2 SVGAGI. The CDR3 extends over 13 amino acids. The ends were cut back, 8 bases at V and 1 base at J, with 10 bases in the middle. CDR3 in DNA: TGTGCCAGCCGAGCGCCCGGCACAGATACGCAGTATTTT. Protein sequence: CASRAPGTDTQYF.

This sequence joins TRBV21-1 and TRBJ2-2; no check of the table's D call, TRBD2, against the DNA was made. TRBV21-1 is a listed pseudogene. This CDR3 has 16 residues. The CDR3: CASSQTSGGFAGELFF. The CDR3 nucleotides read TGTGCCAGCAGCCAGACTAGCGGGGGGTTCGCCGGGGAGCTGTTTTTT.

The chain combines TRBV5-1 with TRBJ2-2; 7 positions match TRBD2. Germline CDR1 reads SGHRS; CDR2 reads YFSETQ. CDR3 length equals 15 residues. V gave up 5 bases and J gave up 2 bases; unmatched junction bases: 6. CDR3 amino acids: CASSGRGPNTGELFF. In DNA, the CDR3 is TGCGCCAGCAGTGGGAGGGGTCCCAACACCGGGGAGCTGTTTTTT.

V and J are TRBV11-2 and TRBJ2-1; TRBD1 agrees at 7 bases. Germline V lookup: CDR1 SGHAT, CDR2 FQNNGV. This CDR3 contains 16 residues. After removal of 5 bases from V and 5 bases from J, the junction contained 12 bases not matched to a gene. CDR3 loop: CASSGTDRAEDNEQFF. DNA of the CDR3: TGTGCCAGCAGCGGGACCGACAGGGCCGAAGACAATGAGCAGTTCTTC. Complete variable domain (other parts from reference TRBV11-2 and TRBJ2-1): EAGVAQSPRYKIIEKRQSVAFWCNPISGHATLYWYQQILGQGPKLLIQFQNNGVVDDSQLPKDRFSAERLKGVDSTLKIQPAKLEDSAVYLCASSGTDRAEDNEQFFGPGTRLTVL.

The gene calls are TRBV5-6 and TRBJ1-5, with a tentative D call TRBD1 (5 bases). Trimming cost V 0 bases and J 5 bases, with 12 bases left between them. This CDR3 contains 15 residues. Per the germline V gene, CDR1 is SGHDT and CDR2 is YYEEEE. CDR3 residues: CASSLAGRVDQPQHF. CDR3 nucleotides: TGTGCCAGCAGCTTGGCCGGCAGGGTAGATCAGCCCCAGCATTTT.